Here is one TCR beta chain with its context. Many counts were recorded for this clonotype. No antigen is known for it. Base qualities are not provided; no much larger clone lies one nucleotide away. The library was made by RT-PCR. Sequenced using an Illumina HiSeq 2500. In-frame beta chains were kept once TCRdb had trimmed the public reads at Q25 with fastp and called clones with MiXCR. Each CDR3 protein gets just one entry, which takes the most common genes and DNA from the rows behind it. This sample gives 530,000 or so distinct CDR3 sequences in total; 12% of them show up just once. The ten most abundant clones make up about 10% of the sample. From its cysteine to its phenylalanine, the CDR3 spans 15 amino acids. Just the 45-base CDR3 DNA is kept, in frame starting at base 1. Between the V and J ends, shortened by 0 bases and 2 bases respectively, the junction contains 8 bases. CDR1 is given as LGHNA and CDR2 as YSLEER, both from the germline V gene.

This entry belongs to a study of response to subunit inactivated influenza vaccine (dated by TCRdb to 2016 to 2018). General notes on the study: To follow how T cells responded to a trivalent subunit inactivated influenza vaccine, the researchers relied on deep quantitative profiling of the T cell receptor repertoire. The paper as a whole reports these results and caveats: The authors suggested that each seasonal influenza vaccination may recruit only a limited number of new T cells.

The starting material was PBMCs from blood, obtained on the day of vaccination. The chain is encoded by TRBV4-3 joined to TRBJ1-5; the D gene identity is not certain. The TCR originated in a man aged 45 to 65 who received an inactivated influenza vaccine. Donor details come from another sample of the same person, matched by shared clones. The DNA sequence is as follows: TGCGCCAGCAGCCAAGACGGGCTGGGCAATCAGCCCCAGCATTTT. The encoded protein is CASSQDGLGNQPQHF.